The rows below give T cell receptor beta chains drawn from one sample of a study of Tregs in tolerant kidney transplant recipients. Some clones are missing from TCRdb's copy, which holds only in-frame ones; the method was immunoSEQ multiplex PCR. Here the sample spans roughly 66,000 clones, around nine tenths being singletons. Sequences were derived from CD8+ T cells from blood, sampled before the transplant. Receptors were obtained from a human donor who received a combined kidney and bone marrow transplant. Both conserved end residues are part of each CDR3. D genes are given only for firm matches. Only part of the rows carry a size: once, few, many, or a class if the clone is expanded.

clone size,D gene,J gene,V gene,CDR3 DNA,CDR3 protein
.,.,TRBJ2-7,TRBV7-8,TGTGCCAGCAGCTTAGTACACTACGAGCAGTACTTC,CASSLVHYEQYF
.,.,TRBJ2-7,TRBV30,TGTGCCTGGAGTGTGCGCGGAGAGCAGTACTTC,CAWSVRGEQYF
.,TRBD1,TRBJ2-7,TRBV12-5,TGTGCTAGTGGGATGACAGGGGCGGACTACGAGCAGTACTTC,CASGMTGADYEQYF
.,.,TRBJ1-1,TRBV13,TGTGCCGGCACCCTAGGGAGGGTCAACCCTGAAGCTTTCTTT,CAGTLGRVNPEAFF
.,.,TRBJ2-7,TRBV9,TGTGCCAGCAGCGGTAGCGGATCGAGCTCCTACGAGCAGTACTTC,CASSGSGSSSYEQYF
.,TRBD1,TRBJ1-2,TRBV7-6,TGTGCCAGCAGCCAAACAGGGGATGGCTACACCTTC,CASSQTGDGYTF
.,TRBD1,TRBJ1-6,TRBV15,TGTGCCACCAGGCCGGGACAGAGCTCCTATAATTCCCCCCTCCACTTT,CATRPGQSSYNSPLHF
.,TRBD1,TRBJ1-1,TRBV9,TGTGCCAGCAGTCCGGGACAGCTTAACACTGAAGCTTTCTTT,CASSPGQLNTEAFF
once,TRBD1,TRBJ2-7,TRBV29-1,TGCAGCGTTGAAGATACAGGGGTTGACGAGCAGTACTTC,CSVEDTGVDEQYF
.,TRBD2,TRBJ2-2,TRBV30,TGTGCCTGGACTAGCGGCCTGGGTACCGTGGAGCTGTTTTTT,CAWTSGLGTVELFF
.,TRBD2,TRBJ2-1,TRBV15,TGTGCCACCAGCAGAACAGGGGCTAGCGGGGGAGGTTTCTACAATGAGCAGTTCTTC,CATSRTGASGGGFYNEQFF
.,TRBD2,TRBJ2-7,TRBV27,TGTGCCAGCGCCTCGGGACTAGCCGTGTACGAGCAGTACTTC,CASASGLAVYEQYF
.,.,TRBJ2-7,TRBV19,TGTGCCAGTAGTATCCAGGGGGGAGGAATATACGAGCAGTACTTC,CASSIQGGGIYEQYF
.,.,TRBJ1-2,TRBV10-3,TGTGCCACACGACAAGCGGCTAACTATGGCTACACCTTC,CATRQAANYGYTF
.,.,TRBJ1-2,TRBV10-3,TGTGCCATCCCCTACGAGGGAGAACTAGGGTATGGCTACACCTTC,CAIPYEGELGYGYTF
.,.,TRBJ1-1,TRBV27,TGTGCCAGCAGTTTCGGAGTAGGCACTGAAGCTTTCTTT,CASSFGVGTEAFF
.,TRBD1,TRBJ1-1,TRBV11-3,TGTGCCAGCAGCTTAGATAGCACAGGGGGCGCGTTCACTGAAGCTTTCTTT,CASSLDSTGGAFTEAFF
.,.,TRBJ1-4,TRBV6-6,TGTGCCAGCAGTTTATCTTCAGGGTTGGCTAATGAAAAACTGTTTTTT,CASSLSSGLANEKLFF
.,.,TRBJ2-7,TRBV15,TGTGCCACCAGCAGAGATACACCCGAGCAGTACTTC,CATSRDTPEQYF
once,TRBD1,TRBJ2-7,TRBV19,TGTGCCAGTAGTATAGGGACAGGGGGCACCTACGAGCAGTACTTC,CASSIGTGGTYEQYF
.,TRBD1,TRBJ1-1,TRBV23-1,TGCGCCAGCAGTCAATCTTGGACAGGGACGGAAGCTTTCTTT,CASSQSWTGTEAFF
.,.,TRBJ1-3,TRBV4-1,TGCGCCAGCAGCCAAGGACCGGGTGACACCATATATTTT,CASSQGPGDTIYF
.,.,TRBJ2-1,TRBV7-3,TGTGCCAGCAGCTTAACAGGGAGCTCCTACAATGAGCAGTTCTTC,CASSLTGSSYNEQFF
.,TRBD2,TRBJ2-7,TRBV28,TGTGCCAGCAGTTTGGGGGGGGTCGAGCAGTACTTC,CASSLGGVEQYF